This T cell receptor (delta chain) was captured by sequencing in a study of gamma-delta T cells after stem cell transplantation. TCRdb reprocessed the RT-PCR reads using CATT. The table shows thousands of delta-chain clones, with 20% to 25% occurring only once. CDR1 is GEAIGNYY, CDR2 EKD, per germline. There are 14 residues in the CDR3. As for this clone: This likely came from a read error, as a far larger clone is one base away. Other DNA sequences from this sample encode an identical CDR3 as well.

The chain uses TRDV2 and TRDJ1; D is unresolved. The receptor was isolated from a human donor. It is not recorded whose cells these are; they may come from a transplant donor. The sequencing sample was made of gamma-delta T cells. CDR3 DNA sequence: TGTGCCTGTGACACCGTTGGGTACACCGATAAGCTCATCTTT. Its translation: CACDTVGYTDKLIF.